This T cell receptor beta chain was sequenced in a study of CD8 T cells in ankylosing spondylitis. General study results and limits: As reported, disease-linked clones showed significant enrichment in matched ankylosing spondylitis synovial fluid. A TCR beta motif made of under 10 highly homologous variants seemed typical of ankylosing spondylitis blood.

Preparation of TCR beta libraries was done by quantitative 5'-RACE with molecular barcodes. TCRdb re-derived calls from the 5' RACE reads in MiXCR, one entry per CDR3 protein. The table has 700,000 to 1,000,000 distinct CDR3 sequences, about 12% seen once; the top ten hold 0.45% to 0.6%. The CDR3 consists of 15 residues. V lost 3 bases, J lost 13 bases, and 15 bases stayed unmatched. Germline V gene data show CDR1 as SGHKS and CDR2 as YYEKEE (reference sequence). This clonotype was counted only a few times. The target antigen is unknown. The specimen was blood, either unsorted or a sorted T cell fraction (not recorded which). This sequence originates from a male donor with ankylosing spondylitis. The V call is TRBV5-5, the J call TRBJ1-4, with 7 bases fitting TRBD1. The CDR3 DNA follows: TGTGCCAGCAGCTCCATCGGGACAGACTCTGATGGACTGTTTTTT. Translated, it gives CASSSIGTDSDGLFF. Drawing the rest from reference TRBV5-5 and TRBJ1-4, the complete variable domain is DAGVTQSPTHLIKTRGQQVTLRCSPISGHKSVSWYQQVLGQGPQFIFQYYEKEERGRGNFPDRFSARQFPNYSSELNVNALLLGDSALYLCASSSIGTDSDGLFFGSGTQLSVL.